The 28 T cell receptor beta chains reported below all come from one sample, sequenced in a study of T cell responses to AZD1222 COVID-19 vaccine. Sequencing used immunoSEQ multiplex PCR; TCRdb keeps in-frame clones, though not all of them. The table records around 45,000 clones, about 80% of them present only once. Sequences were derived from peripheral blood, sampled 28 days after the second dose of the MenACWY control vaccine. Receptors were obtained from an adult who received the MenACWY meningococcal vaccine as a control.

The DNA for the CDR3 is TGTGCCAGCAGTGAGGGCAGCCTCTCCAATTCACCCCTCCACTTT. It encodes CASSEGSLSNSPLHF. This sequence joins TRBV6-4 and TRBJ1-6; D unresolved. Between the trimmed V and J ends, which lost 3 bases and 7 bases, there was a span of 13 bases. From germline, CDR1 is MRHNA and CDR2 SNTAGT. The CDR3 has 15 amino acids.

This chain uses TRBV6-4 with TRBJ1-6; D not resolved. This CDR3 comprises 13 residues. The germline gives CDR1 MRHNA, CDR2 SNTAGT. Trimming left V 3 bases short and J 4 bases short, with 4 bases between. This CDR3 reads CASSEGYNSPLHF. In DNA form, the CDR3 reads TGTGCCAGCAGTGAGGGGTATAATTCACCCCTCCACTTT.

The CDR3 DNA sequence: TGTGCCAGCAAGTCTATCAGATTCGGGGGGCTTGCAACTAATGAAAAACTGTTTTTT. Its translation is CASKSIRFGGLATNEKLFF. The V gene is TRBV27, the J gene TRBJ1-4, with D tentatively TRBD1 (6 bases). This CDR3 has 19 residues. V shed 7 bases and J shed 0 bases, with 24 bases lying between them. Germline V lookup: CDR1 MNHEY, CDR2 SMNVEV (reference sequence).

This clone came up a few times. The rearrangement links TRBV10-1 to TRBJ2-1; 9 nucleotides line up with TRBD1. The CDR3 runs to 16 residues. Germline assignment: CDR1 WNHNN and CDR2 SYGVQD (reference sequence). The J segment lost 1 base and the V segment lost 0 bases, leaving 1 base of the junction unmatched. The CDR3 region is CASSESGTGSYNEQFF. The CDR3 DNA is TGCGCCAGCAGTGAGTCCGGGACAGGGTCCTACAATGAGCAGTTCTTC.

The CDR3 DNA reads as TGTGCCAGCAGTTTATTAGCCGGGGAGCTGTTTTTT. This codes for CASSLLAGELFF. The rearrangement joins TRBV28 to TRBJ2-2; D ambiguous. The CDR3 length is 12 residues. Per the germline V gene, CDR1 is MDHEN and CDR2 is SYDVKM. Trimming stripped 1 base from V and 6 bases from J, with 3 bases between. The full variable domain, with the rest looked up from reference TRBV28 and TRBJ2-2, is DVKVTQSSRYLVKRTGEKVFLECVQDMDHENMFWYRQDPGLGLRLIYFSYDVKMKEKGDIPEGYSVSREKKERFSLILESASTNQTSMYLCASSLLAGELFFGEGSRLTVL.

This clone was seen only a few times. This sequence joins TRBV5-5 and TRBJ2-3, with D possibly TRBD2 on 6 matching bases. Trimming shortened V by 0 bases and J by 6 bases, and 14 bases separated the two germline ends. The germline gives CDR1 SGHKS, CDR2 YYEKEE (reference sequence). The length of the CDR3 is 15 residues. The CDR3 protein is CASSLEGGPPDTQYF. DNA for the CDR3: TGTGCCAGCAGCTTGGAGGGAGGTCCTCCCGATACGCAGTATTTT. Full variable domain (outside the CDR3, taken from reference TRBV5-5 and TRBJ2-3): DAGVTQSPTHLIKTRGQQVTLRCSPISGHKSVSWYQQVLGQGPQFIFQYYEKEERGRGNFPDRFSARQFPNYSSELNVNALLLGDSALYLCASSLEGGPPDTQYFGPGTRLTVL.

The chain has TRBV19 and TRBJ1-6, with D possibly TRBD1 on 6 matching bases. Germline V gives CDR1 LNHDA, CDR2 SQIVND (reference sequence). The length of the CDR3 is 14 residues. The ends were cut back, 6 bases at V and 5 bases at J, with 11 bases in the middle. CDR3 nucleotides: TGTGCCAGTAGGCACAGGGATAATAATTCACCCCTCCACTTT. As protein: CASRHRDNNSPLHF.

A few counts support this clone. This chain joins TRBV6-5 and TRBJ1-1; maybe TRBD1 (5 bases). The CDR3 loop spans 15 amino acids. CDR1 and CDR2 from the germline V gene are MNHEY and SVGAGI. V shed 8 bases and J shed 1 base, with 17 bases lying between them. For the CDR3, the DNA is TGTGCCAGCTACCAAGAGGGGAAGGGGAACACTGAAGCTTTCTTT. Translation: CASYQEGKGNTEAFF.

The chain combines TRBV6-6 with TRBJ2-5; D remains unclear. There are 13 residues in the CDR3. Germline-derived CDR1 and CDR2 are MNHNY and SVGAGI (reference sequence). The V end was cut by 2 bases, the J end by 2 bases, with 6 bases between. The CDR3 reads CASSYESQETQYF. CDR3 in DNA: TGTGCCAGCAGTTACGAATCTCAAGAGACCCAGTACTTC.

The chain has TRBV2 and TRBJ1-4; TRBD1 is a possible D gene (6 bases). CDR3 length: 15 amino acids. V was cut by 2 bases and J by 4 bases, with 11 bases left in between. Per the germline V gene, CDR1 is SNHLY and CDR2 is FYNNEI. The CDR3 DNA reads TGTGCCAGCAGTGAATTGGGAGGGGGTAATGAAAAACTGTTTTTT. This codes for CASSELGGGNEKLFF.

This clone was detected a few times. The chain couples TRBV11-3 to TRBJ1-1; D possibly corresponds to TRBD1 (6 bases). Germline CDR1 reads SGHNT; CDR2 reads YENEEA. The length of the CDR3 is 16 residues. The V and J ends lost 5 bases and 3 bases respectively, with 19 bases between them. The CDR3 bases are TGTGCCAGCAGCCCTTCGGGGACAAACCCGCACACTGAAGCTTTCTTT. It specifies CASSPSGTNPHTEAFF.

The rearrangement links TRBV5-1 to TRBJ1-4; D ambiguous. The CDR3 consists of 15 residues. Germline V gene sequence: CDR1 SGHRS, CDR2 YFSETQ. Trimming pared 4 bases from V and 4 bases from J, leaving 14 bases between. CDR3 region: CASSGQTAGNEKLFF. As DNA, the CDR3 is TGCGCCAGCAGCGGTCAGACCGCCGGTAATGAAAAACTGTTTTTT.

The chain links TRBV10-2 to TRBJ2-7; 7 bases fit TRBD1. The CDR3 is made up of 15 amino acids. After removal of 6 bases from V and 2 bases from J, the junction contained 10 bases not matched to a gene. CDR1 WSHSY and CDR2 SAAADI come from the germline V gene. CDR3 region: CASSEERTGAYEQYV. For the CDR3, the DNA is TGCGCCAGCAGCGAGGAGCGTACAGGGGCCTACGAGCAGTACGTC.

The V call is TRBV30, the J call TRBJ1-2, with unresolved D. In germline, CDR1 is GTSNPN, CDR2 SVGIG (reference sequence). Trimming took 2 bases from V and 8 from J, leaving 15 bases between them. The CDR3 runs to 13 residues. The CDR3 sequence: CAWSTHGAGGYTF. The CDR3 DNA reads as TGTGCCTGGAGTACGCACGGTGCGGGGGGCTACACCTTC. The whole variable domain, remainder taken from reference TRBV30 and TRBJ1-2, is SQTIHQWPATLVQPVGSPLSLECTVEGTSNPNLYWYRQAAGRGLQLLFYSVGIGQISSEVPQNLSASRPQDRQFILSSKKLLLSDSGFYLCAWSTHGAGGYTFGSGTRLTVV.

The rearrangement uses TRBV10-2 and TRBJ2-7; 8 nucleotides align to TRBD2. V lost 8 bases, J lost 2 bases, and 8 bases stayed unmatched. Germline V gene sequence: CDR1 WSHSY, CDR2 SAAADI. This CDR3 region has 14 residues. This CDR3 is CASHGSGSTYEQYF. The CDR3 DNA is TGCGCCAGCCATGGGAGCGGGAGTACCTACGAGCAGTACTTC.

The gene calls are TRBV19 and TRBJ1-3; D is undetermined. CDR1 is LNHDA, CDR2 SQIVND, per germline (reference sequence). The CDR3 is 14 residues long. V lost 5 bases and J 0 bases, leaving 8 bases between the germline ends. The chain's CDR3 is CASSRGNSGNTIYF. The DNA for the CDR3 is TGTGCCAGTAGTCGGGGAAACTCTGGAAACACCATATATTTT.

This chain links TRBV24-1 with TRBJ1-5, with no clear D. CDR1 and CDR2 from the germline V gene are KGHDR and SFDVKD. CDR3 size: 11 residues. V shed 3 bases and J shed 9 bases, with 5 bases lying between them. This CDR3 is CATSDQVPQHF. The CDR3 DNA reads TGTGCCACCAGTGATCAGGTGCCCCAGCATTTT.

The rearrangement joins TRBV9 to TRBJ1-6, with 7 bases matching TRBD1. This CDR3 comprises 18 residues. V was clipped by 8 bases and J by 11 bases; unmatched bases: 25. CDR1 and CDR2 (germline): SGDLS, YYNGEE. CDR3 residues: CARQPTGSDLKMTPPLHF. The CDR3 bases are TGTGCCAGACAGCCGACAGGGTCAGACTTGAAGATGACTCCACCCCTCCACTTT.

This chain joins TRBV12-3 or TRBV12-4 and TRBJ1-1; no clear D. The CDR3 extends over 13 amino acids. V lost 2 bases, J lost 4 bases, and 8 bases lay in between. CDR3 sequence (DNA): TGTGCCAGCAGTTTACTCCCCGGCACTGAAGCTTTCTTT. Protein: CASSLLPGTEAFF.

The rearrangement uses TRBV14 and TRBJ2-2; tentative D call: TRBD1 (6 bases). There are 18 residues in the CDR3. Looked up from germline, CDR1 is SGHDN and CDR2 is FVKESK. Trimming stripped 1 base from V and 6 bases from J, with 21 bases between. Here the CDR3 reads CASSQGRPGHYRAGELFF. CDR3 DNA sequence: TGTGCCAGCAGCCAAGGTCGCCCGGGACATTACAGGGCCGGGGAGCTGTTTTTT.

V gene TRBV30 combines with J gene TRBJ2-2, with TRBD2 as a possible D gene (6 bases). The CDR3 sequence is 13 residues long. The germline CDR1 and CDR2 sequences are GTSNPN and SVGIG (reference sequence). Trimming stripped 2 bases from V and 5 bases from J, with 9 bases between. Here the CDR3 reads CAWSLGGTGELFF. CDR3 nucleotide sequence: TGTGCCTGGAGTCTGGGGGGAACCGGGGAGCTGTTTTTT.

This clone was seen just once. The V and J genes are TRBV18 and TRBJ1-1; D gene unclear. Germline values: CDR1 KGHSH, CDR2 LQKENI. Trimming shortened V by 0 bases and J by 2 bases, and 13 bases separated the two germline ends. The CDR3 is 16 residues long. CDR3 protein: CASSPPQGLGNTEAFF. As DNA, the CDR3 is TGTGCCAGCTCACCACCGCAAGGGCTAGGCAACACTGAAGCTTTCTTT.

The chain uses TRBV27 and TRBJ2-7; D ambiguous. Trimming left V 3 bases short and J 0 bases short, with 9 bases between. The CDR3 is made up of 14 amino acids. Germline CDR1 and CDR2: MNHEY and SMNVEV (reference sequence). CDR3 amino acids: CASSFLAGSYEQYF. Here the CDR3 DNA reads TGTGCCAGCAGTTTTTTGGCCGGCTCCTACGAGCAGTACTTC.

V and J are TRBV6-5 and TRBJ1-5; 7 nucleotides align to TRBD1. The CDR3 totals 13 residues. CDR1 is MNHEY and CDR2 is SVGAGI in the germline V gene. After removal of 5 bases from V and 7 bases from J, the junction contained 5 bases not matched to a gene. The CDR3 sequence is CASSQTGRQPQHF. The CDR3 DNA sequence: TGTGCCAGCAGTCAGACAGGGAGGCAGCCCCAGCATTTT.

This chain joins TRBV5-4 and TRBJ2-7, with TRBD2 matching 13 bases. Trimming cost V 10 bases and J 6 bases; bases outside gene matches: 10. CDR1 and CDR2 from the germline V gene are SGHNT and YYREEE (reference sequence). This CDR3 spans 14 amino acids. The CDR3 DNA sequence: TGTGCCCTCAGCGGGACTAGCGGGAACCCCGAGCAGTACTTC. This codes for CALSGTSGNPEQYF.

The V gene is TRBV7-9, the J gene TRBJ2-5; D may be TRBD1 (5 bases). Trimming pared 5 bases from V and 5 bases from J, leaving 12 bases between. CDR3 length: 13 residues. The germline V gene has CDR1 SEHNR and CDR2 FQNEAQ (reference sequence). CDR3 amino acids: CASSPGRGETQYF. The CDR3, as DNA: TGTGCCAGCAGCCCAGGGCGTGGGGAGACCCAGTACTTC.

This clone has only a few counts. The chain has TRBV14 and TRBJ2-5; D not resolved. The germline CDR1 and CDR2 sequences are SGHDN and FVKESK. CDR3 size: 13 residues. Deletions cut 1 base from V and 2 bases from J, with 5 bases between. Here the CDR3 DNA reads TGTGCCAGCAGCCAAGGATGGCAAGAGACCCAGTACTTC. Protein sequence: CASSQGWQETQYF.

This chain uses TRBV5-8 with TRBJ2-2; 11 positions match TRBD2. The junction had 9 bases not matched to a gene; V was cut back by 1 base and J by 7 bases. Germline V CDR1 and CDR2: SGHTS, YDEGEE. The CDR3 contains 17 residues. CDR3 in DNA: TGTGCCAGCAGCTTGAAACTAGCGGGAGAGGGGGGCGGGGAGCTGTTTTTT. Its protein product is CASSLKLAGEGGGELFF.